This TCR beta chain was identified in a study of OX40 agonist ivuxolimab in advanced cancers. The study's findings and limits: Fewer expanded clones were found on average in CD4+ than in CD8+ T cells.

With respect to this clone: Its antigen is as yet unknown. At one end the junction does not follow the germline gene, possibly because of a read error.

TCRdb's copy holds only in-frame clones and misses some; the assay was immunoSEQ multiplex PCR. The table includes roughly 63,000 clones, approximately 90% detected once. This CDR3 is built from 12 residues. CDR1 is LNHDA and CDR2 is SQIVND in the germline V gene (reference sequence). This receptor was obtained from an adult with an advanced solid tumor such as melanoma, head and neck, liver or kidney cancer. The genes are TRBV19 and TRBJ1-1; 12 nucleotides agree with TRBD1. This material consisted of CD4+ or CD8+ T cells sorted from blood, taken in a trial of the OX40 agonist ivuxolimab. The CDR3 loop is CASSTGDRGRLF. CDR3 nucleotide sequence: TGTGCCAGTAGTACGGGGGACAGGGGGCGACTCTTT. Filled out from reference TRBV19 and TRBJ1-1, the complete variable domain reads DGGITQSPKYLFRKEGQNVTLSCEQNLNHDAMYWYRQDPGQGLRLIYYSQIVNDFQKGDIAEGYSVSREKKESFPLTVTSAQKNPTAFYLCASSTGDRGRLFGQGTRLTVV.